These 22 T cell receptor beta chains originate from one sample sequenced in a study of lymphopenia after photon versus proton radiotherapy. TCRdb's copy holds only in-frame clones and misses some; the assay was immunoSEQ multiplex PCR. The sample lists about 40,000 clones, 85% to 90% occurring once. The sample was peripheral blood, taken from a patient treated with proton-based radiotherapy. All receptors come from a woman aged 70-85 years with pancreatic cancer. Some clones in this sample may be carry-over from other donors' samples.

The CDR3 bases are TGCGCCAGCAGCTTGACATACGGGGCTTCCACCGGGGAGCTGTTTTTT. Residues: CASSLTYGASTGELFF. The chain joins TRBV5-1 to TRBJ2-2, with D tentatively TRBD1 or TRBD2 (5 bases each). The CDR3 is 16 residues long. Germline lookup yields CDR1 SGHRS and CDR2 YFSETQ. Trimming took 1 base from V and 4 from J, leaving 14 bases between them.

The V and J genes are TRBV18 and TRBJ1-1; D not resolved. Germline V CDR1 and CDR2: KGHSH, LQKENI. CDR3 length: 12 residues. V shed 4 bases and J shed 7 bases, with 10 bases lying between them. The CDR3 region is CASSRTGSEAFF. The CDR3 bases are TGTGCCAGCTCACGTACCGGGAGTGAAGCTTTCTTT. The full variable domain, rest sourced from reference TRBV18 and TRBJ1-1, is NAGVMQNPRHLVRRRGQEARLRCSPMKGHSHVYWYRQLPEEGLKFMVYLQKENIIDESGMPKERFSAEFPKEGPSILRIQQVVRGDSAAYFCASSRTGSEAFFGQGTRLTVV.

This chain uses TRBV29-1 with TRBJ1-5; TRBD1 is a possible D gene (6 bases). Germline assignment: CDR1 SQVTM and CDR2 ANQGSEA. The CDR3 is 13 amino acids. V was clipped by 4 bases and J by 5 bases, with 12 bases between them. The CDR3 protein is CSVVVAGDQPQHF. Here the CDR3 DNA reads TGCAGCGTTGTAGTGGCAGGGGATCAGCCCCAGCATTTT.

This sequence joins TRBV5-1 and TRBJ1-4; TRBD1 is a possible D gene (5 bases). Germline-derived CDR1 and CDR2 are SGHRS and YFSETQ. This CDR3 region has 14 residues. Deletions cut 5 bases from V and 0 bases from J, with 8 bases between. CDR3 region: CASRGGATNEKLFF. CDR3 nucleotides: TGCGCCAGCAGGGGGGGAGCAACTAATGAAAAACTGTTTTTT.

This chain connects TRBV20-1 to TRBJ1-2; no clear D. CDR3 length: 11 amino acids. Germline lookup yields CDR1 DFQATT and CDR2 SNEGSKA (reference sequence). Deletions cut 5 bases from V and 4 bases from J, with 8 bases between. CDR3 amino acids: CSAHESYGYTF. The CDR3 DNA reads as TGCAGTGCTCACGAATCCTATGGCTACACCTTC.

This clone was seen only a few times. The gene calls are TRBV4-3 and TRBJ2-7; 7 bases map to TRBD2. The germline V gene encodes CDR1 LGHNA and CDR2 YSLEER. V lost 0 bases and J lost 1; bases outside the gene matches: 6. The CDR3 runs 16 residues. The CDR3 protein is CASSQDRGGGSYEQYF. CDR3 nucleotides: TGCGCCAGCAGCCAAGATCGGGGCGGGGGTTCCTACGAGCAGTACTTC.

This sequence joins TRBV5-4 and TRBJ2-1; the D gene is possibly TRBD1 (5 bases). The CDR3 totals 13 residues. V lost 1 base and J lost 4, with 6 bases in between. Germline CDR1 reads SGHNT; CDR2 reads YYREEE (reference sequence). This chain's CDR3 is CASSLTGYNEQFF. CDR3 nucleotide sequence: TGTGCCAGCAGCTTGACAGGATACAATGAGCAGTTCTTC.

The rearrangement links TRBV27 to TRBJ2-7; 11 nucleotides match TRBD1. Per germline, CDR1 MNHEY and CDR2 SMNVEV (reference sequence). CDR3 size: 14 residues. V dropped 3 bases and J dropped 6; count of bases not matched to a gene: 4. CDR3 sequence (DNA): TGTGCCAGCAGTTTTTGGGACAGGGGGTTCGAGCAGTACTTC. Its translation: CASSFWDRGFEQYF.

This clone showed up just once. The J gene is TRBJ2-2, the V gene TRBV27; D is perhaps TRBD1 (5 bases). Looked up from germline, CDR1 is MNHEY and CDR2 is SMNVEV (reference sequence). V was shortened by 6 bases and J by 6 bases, with 8 bases between the two germline ends. The CDR3 consists of 12 residues. The CDR3 DNA follows: TGTGCCAGCAGGCAGGGCGCCGGGGAGCTGTTTTTT. Amino acid sequence: CASRQGAGELFF.

The J gene is TRBJ2-2, the V gene TRBV29-1, with D possibly matching TRBD1 (6 bases). This CDR3 is 14 amino acids long. Trimming took off 3 bases at V and 1 base at J, with 9 bases between the two ends. Germline V lookup: CDR1 SQVTM, CDR2 ANQGSEA. DNA of the CDR3: TGCAGCGTTGACAGGGGCGGGAACACCGGGGAGCTGTTTTTT. Protein: CSVDRGGNTGELFF.

The J gene is TRBJ2-5, the V gene TRBV11-2, with D unclear. The CDR3 is 12 residues long. The V gene lost 3 bases and the J gene lost 5 bases, with 7 bases spanning the gap. Per the germline V gene, CDR1 is SGHAT and CDR2 is FQNNGV. In DNA form, the CDR3 reads TGTGCCAGCAGCTTCTATTCGGAGACCCAGTACTTC. This sequence encodes CASSFYSETQYF.

The rearrangement joins TRBV20-1 to TRBJ2-1; D ambiguous. The CDR3 spans 11 residues. V was trimmed by 3 bases and J by 14 bases, leaving 14 bases between them. Germline CDR1 reads DFQATT; CDR2 reads SNEGSKA (reference sequence). The CDR3 region is CSASPVGREFF. In DNA form, the CDR3 reads TGCAGTGCTAGCCCAGTTGGGCGAGAGTTCTTC.

V is TRBV5-1 and J is TRBJ1-3; no clear D gene. The CDR3 covers 16 residues. Germline V CDR1 and CDR2: SGHRS, YFSETQ. Trimming shortened V by 1 base and J by 0 bases, and 11 bases separated the two germline ends. CDR3 nucleotides: TGCGCCAGCAGCTTGAATCCGACCGACTCTGGAAACACCATATATTTT. Protein product: CASSLNPTDSGNTIYF.

The chain recombines TRBV4-3 with TRBJ2-2; no reliable D call. CDR3 length: 15 residues. Germline assignment: CDR1 LGHNA and CDR2 YSLEER. Trimming took 0 bases from V and 0 from J, leaving 5 bases between them. DNA of the CDR3: TGCGCCAGCAGCCAAGACTACTCGAACACCGGGGAGCTGTTTTTT. It encodes CASSQDYSNTGELFF.

The rearrangement uses TRBV5-1 and TRBJ2-3; D possibly corresponds to TRBD2 (5 bases). CDR3 length: 16 amino acids. V was shortened by 0 bases and J by 1 base, with 12 bases between the two germline ends. Germline values: CDR1 SGHRS, CDR2 YFSETQ. The CDR3 loop reads CASSLGPGGRTDTQYF. In nucleotides, the CDR3 is TGCGCCAGCAGCTTGGGCCCGGGCGGGCGCACAGATACGCAGTATTTT.

This clone has a handful of counts. The V and J genes are TRBV2 and TRBJ2-7; weak D call: TRBD1 (5 bases). The germline gives CDR1 SNHLY, CDR2 FYNNEI. This CDR3 is built from 13 residues. Trimming cost V 1 base and J 6 bases, with 10 bases left between them. The CDR3 bases are TGTGCCAGCAGTGAAGTAAGACAGTCCGAGCAGTACTTC. Translating gives CASSEVRQSEQYF.

The CDR3 nucleotides are TGTGCCAGCAGTGTTAGGGGCTTCAATGAGCAGTTCTTC. Amino acids: CASSVRGFNEQFF. The chain links TRBV25-1 to TRBJ2-1; D might be TRBD1 (5 bases). The ends were cut back, 4 bases at V and 6 bases at J, with 10 bases in the middle. This CDR3 is 13 amino acids long. Per the germline V gene, CDR1 is MGHDK and CDR2 is SYGVNS.

The chain carries TRBV7-6 and TRBJ2-3; no definite D call. This CDR3 has 13 residues. V gave up 0 bases and J gave up 6 bases, with 7 bases separating them. Germline V gives CDR1 SGHVS, CDR2 FNYEAQ. CDR3 sequence reads: CASSLARSDTQYF. The CDR3 nucleotides are TGTGCCAGCAGCTTAGCTAGATCCGATACGCAGTATTTT.

The chain is built from TRBV6-5 and TRBJ2-7; perhaps TRBD2 as D (6 bases). Trimming shortened V by 6 bases and J by 2 bases, and 11 bases separated the two germline ends. Germline V gives CDR1 MNHEY, CDR2 SVGAGI. The CDR3 contains 13 residues. CDR3 in DNA: TGTGCCAGCAGCACTCGGGAGACCTACGAGCAGTACTTC. This sequence encodes CASSTRETYEQYF.

CDR3 nucleotides: TGCGCCAGCAGCTCGCCGGGACAGGGGTACGGAGAGACCCAGTACTTC. Protein sequence: CASSSPGQGYGETQYF. The chain joins TRBV5-1 to TRBJ2-5; 10 nucleotides agree with TRBD1. CDR3 length: 16 amino acids. Looked up from germline, CDR1 is SGHRS and CDR2 is YFSETQ. J gave up 4 bases and V 3 bases, and 9 bases lay outside the gene matches. Full variable domain (remainder filled in from reference TRBV5-1 and TRBJ2-5): KAGVTQTPRYLIKTRGQQVTLSCSPISGHRSVSWYQQTPGQGLQFLFEYFSETQRNKGNFPGRFSGRQFSNSRSEMNVSTLELGDSALYLCASSSPGQGYGETQYFGPGTRLLVL.

The chain is built from TRBV11-2 and TRBJ1-1; tentative D call: TRBD1 (6 bases). Trimming took off 3 bases at V and 8 bases at J, with 16 bases between the two ends. Looked up from germline, CDR1 is SGHAT and CDR2 is FQNNGV. This CDR3 comprises 14 residues. CDR3 sequence reads: CASSFQGSGSEAFF. CDR3 bases: TGTGCCAGCAGCTTCCAGGGGAGCGGTTCGGAAGCTTTCTTT.

The chain uses TRBV29-1 and TRBJ1-1; TRBD1 agrees at 7 bases. This CDR3 comprises 13 residues. CDR1 is SQVTM and CDR2 is ANQGSEA in the germline V gene. J gave up 1 base and V 7 bases, and 6 bases lay outside the gene matches. The CDR3: CSAGTAQNTEAFF. CDR3 nucleotides: TGCAGCGCCGGGACAGCCCAGAACACTGAAGCTTTCTTT.